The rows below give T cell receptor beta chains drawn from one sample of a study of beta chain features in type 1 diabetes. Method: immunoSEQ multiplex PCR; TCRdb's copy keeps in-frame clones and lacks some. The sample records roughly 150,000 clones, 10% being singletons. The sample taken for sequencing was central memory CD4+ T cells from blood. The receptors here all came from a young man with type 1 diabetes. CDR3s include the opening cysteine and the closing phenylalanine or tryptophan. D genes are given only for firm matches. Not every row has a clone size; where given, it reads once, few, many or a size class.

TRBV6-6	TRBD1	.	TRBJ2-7	TGTGCCAGCAGCGGACAGGGCGAGCAGTACTTC	CASSGQGEQYF
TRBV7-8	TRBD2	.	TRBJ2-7	TGTGCCAGCAGCCGACAACCTCGGGACTACGCCTACGAGCAGTACTTC	CASSRQPRDYAYEQYF
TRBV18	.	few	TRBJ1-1	TGTGCCAGCTCAGCGCGCGGGCTACAAAACACTGAAGCTTTCTTT	CASSARGLQNTEAFF
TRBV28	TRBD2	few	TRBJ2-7	TGTGCCAGCACCTCCGGATCTAGCGGGACCTCCTACGAGCAGTACTTC	CASTSGSSGTSYEQYF
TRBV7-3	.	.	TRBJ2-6	TGTGCCAGCAGCATCCAGGTCTCTGGGGCCAACGTCCTGACTTTC	CASSIQVSGANVLTF
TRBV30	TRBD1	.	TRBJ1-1	TGTGCCTGTAGATTCGCCGGGACAGAAGGATTCAACACTGAAGCTTTCTTT	CACRFAGTEGFNTEAFF
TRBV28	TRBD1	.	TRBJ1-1	TGTGCCAGCAGTCGCCACGGACAGGCGGACACTGAAGCTTTCTTT	CASSRHGQADTEAFF
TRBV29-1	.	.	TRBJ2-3	TGCAGCGGGAGTAGCGGCACAGATACGCAGTATTTT	CSGSSGTDTQYF
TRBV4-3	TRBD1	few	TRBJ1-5	TGCGCCAGCAGCCAAGATTCGGACAGGGTGGGTCAGCCCCAGCATTTT	CASSQDSDRVGQPQHF
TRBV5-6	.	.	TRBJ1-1	TGTGCCAGCAGCTTGGAACAGTACGCGATGAACACTGAAGCTTTCTTT	CASSLEQYAMNTEAFF
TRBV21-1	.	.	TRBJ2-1	TGTGCCAGCAGTCCTAGTGGAGGGGGCTTCGGGCGGTTCTTC	CASSPSGGGFGRFF
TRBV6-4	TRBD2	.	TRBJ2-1	TGTGCCAGCAGTCGTCAAGCGGGAGTGTTAAACAATGAGCAGTTCTTC	CASSRQAGVLNNEQFF
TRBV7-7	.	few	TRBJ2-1	TGTGCTAGCAGCCGGTCCGGAGACAATGAGCAGTTCTTC	CASSRSGDNEQFF
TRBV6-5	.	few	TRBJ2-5	TGTGCCAGCAGTTTCGCTCAGACAGGTTTGGGAGAGACCCAGTACTTC	CASSFAQTGLGETQYF
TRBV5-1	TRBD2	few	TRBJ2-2	TGCGCCAGCAGCTTTATAGCGGGAGTGGCGAACACCGGGGAGCTGTTTTTT	CASSFIAGVANTGELFF
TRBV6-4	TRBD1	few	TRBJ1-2	TGTGCCAGCAGTGCAAGGACAGGGGGCAAGTCCACCTTC	CASSARTGGKSTF
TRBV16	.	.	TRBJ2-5	TGTGCCAGCAGCCAAGAAGGGGCCCAGTACTTC	CASSQEGAQYF
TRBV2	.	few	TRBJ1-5	TGTGCCAGCAGGTACAGGATAGCCAATCAGCCCCAGCATTTT	CASRYRIANQPQHF